A single sample is the source of the 16 T cell receptor beta chains below, sequenced in a study of molecular identifiers for immune sequencing clone quantification. A single record per CDR3 protein comes from TCRdb applying MiXCR to the PCR reads. The sample has about 300,000 distinct CDR3 sequences, around a fifth seen once; the top ten hold roughly 0.86%. The specimen sequenced was naive CD8+ T cells from blood, with Jurkat cell RNA spiked in. The sample's subset: FACS-sorted CD8+CD4-CCR7+CD45RA+ naive T cells. The source is a human donor in good health. Some libraries in this study had Jurkat cell RNA spiked in.

This clonotype appeared many times. This chain joins TRBV6-2 or TRBV6-3 and TRBJ2-5; possibly TRBD2 for D (6 bases). CDR1 MNHEY and CDR2 SVGEGT come from the germline V gene. The CDR3 runs 14 residues. V dropped 6 bases and J dropped 5 bases, with 16 bases sitting between them. CDR3 amino acids: CASSGDSFGETQYF. CDR3 coding DNA: TGTGCCAGCAGCGGGGACTCATTCGGCGAGACCCAGTACTTC.

This clonotype came up many times. This rearrangement joins TRBV30 to TRBJ2-5; no clear D. The CDR3 is 13 residues long. Germline CDR1 reads GTSNPN; CDR2 reads SVGIG (reference sequence). V lost 0 bases, J lost 1 base, and 6 bases lay in between. CDR3 bases: TGTGCCTGGAGTGTAAGCAGCCAAGAGACCCAGTACTTC. Its protein is CAWSVSSQETQYF.

V usage is TRBV19 and J usage is TRBJ1-5; D perhaps matches TRBD1 (5 bases). Trimming cost V 5 bases and J 5 bases, with 19 bases left between them. The V gene's germline CDR1 is LNHDA and CDR2 SQIVND (reference sequence). The CDR3 consists of 16 residues. DNA of the CDR3: TGTGCCAGTAGTCCCTTCGGGGGAAGAGGAGATCAGCCCCAGCATTTT. It codes for CASSPFGGRGDQPQHF.

This sequence joins TRBV2 and TRBJ1-5; the D gene is possibly TRBD1 (6 bases). Germline values: CDR1 SNHLY, CDR2 FYNNEI. The CDR3 length is 15 residues. V gave up 6 bases and J gave up 7 bases, with 19 bases separating them. The CDR3 DNA reads as TGTGCCAGCAGAGTCGGGGGGGGCGCGAGCCAGCCCCAGCATTTT. Amino acid sequence: CASRVGGGASQPQHF.

Concerning this clonotype itself: Possible read error: a much larger clone is one base away. The conserved closing phenylalanine or tryptophan is absent in this CDR3, likely reflecting a read error. The V gene is TRBV9, the J gene TRBJ2-7; 10 bases line up with TRBD2. The trim removed 3 bases at V and 3 bases at J, leaving 0 bases unmatched. CDR3 length: 13 residues. Germline values: CDR1 SGDLS, CDR2 YYNGEE. The CDR3 reads CASSASGSYEQYS. In DNA, the CDR3 is TGTGCCAGCAGCGCTAGCGGGAGCTACGAGCAGTACTCC.

This clonotype was picked up many times. The chain combines TRBV14 with TRBJ2-3; tentative D call: TRBD2 (5 bases). CDR1 and CDR2 (germline): SGHDN, FVKESK. The V and J ends lost 1 base and 0 bases respectively, with 14 bases between them. This CDR3 has 17 amino acids. CDR3 bases: TGTGCCAGCAGCCAAGGTGTTGGCGGACTGAGCACAGATACGCAGTATTTT. Its protein is CASSQGVGGLSTDTQYF.

This clonotype was counted at least ten times. The rearrangement uses TRBV6-1 and TRBJ1-2; the match to TRBD1 covers 10 bases. This CDR3 has 15 amino acids. J gave up 7 bases and V 7 bases, and 12 bases lay outside the gene matches. CDR1 is MNHNS, CDR2 SASEGT, per germline. The CDR3 region is CASNPRDRGYSGYTF. CDR3 coding DNA: TGTGCCAGCAACCCCCGGGACAGGGGTTATTCTGGCTACACCTTC.

In its sample, this clonotype was seen many times. The chain carries TRBV6-5 and TRBJ1-1; 8 bases map to TRBD1. The CDR3 runs 13 residues. Per germline, CDR1 MNHEY and CDR2 SVGAGI. Trimming took 6 bases from V and 8 from J; bases not matched to a gene: 8. CDR3 bases: TGTGCCAGCAGAATCAGGGGGCGCGGGGAAGCTTTCTTT. Protein sequence: CASRIRGRGEAFF.

Notes on this clonotype: A much more abundant neighbour one base away suggests this may be a read error. The V and J genes are TRBV29-1 and TRBJ1-1, with a tentative D call TRBD1 (5 bases). CDR1 is SQVTM and CDR2 is ANQGSEA in the germline V gene. The CDR3 totals 13 residues. CDR3 sequence reads: CSAIQETNTEALF. CDR3 bases: TGCAGCGCCATACAGGAGACGAACACTGAAGCTCTCTTT.

This clonotype has ten or more counts. The chain links TRBV7-2 to TRBJ2-5; D uncertain. The CDR3 has 14 residues. Trimming left V 4 bases short and J 2 bases short, with 11 bases between. Germline assignment: CDR1 SGHTA and CDR2 FQGNSA. CDR3 nucleotide sequence: TGTGCCAGCAGCTCGATGGCGGATCAAGAGACCCAGTACTTC. Encoded protein: CASSSMADQETQYF.

This clonotype was observed many times. The V call is TRBV5-6, the J call TRBJ2-7; D is uncertain. From germline, CDR1 is SGHDT and CDR2 YYEEEE. V shed 4 bases and J shed 1 base, with 21 bases lying between them. CDR3 length: 17 residues. CDR3: CASSTDIGRINSYEQYF. CDR3 nucleotide sequence: TGTGCCAGCAGCACCGATATAGGCAGAATCAATTCCTACGAGCAGTACTTC.

As concerns this clonotype: Possible read error: a much larger clone is one base away. This chain links TRBV27 with TRBJ1-1; D unresolved. Germline CDR1 MNHEY, CDR2 SMNVEV (reference sequence). The CDR3 runs to 13 residues. Trimming cost V 8 bases and J 3 bases, with 13 bases left between them. CDR3 sequence (DNA): TGTGCCAGCGGCGTCGACGGCGACACTGAAGCTTTCTTT. This encodes CASGVDGDTEAFF.

This clonotype was counted ten times or more. V gene TRBV11-2 combines with J gene TRBJ2-3; 11 bases line up with TRBD2. This CDR3 contains 17 residues. V trimming: 2 bases; J trimming: 3 bases; junction bases outside the gene matches: 7. CDR1 SGHAT and CDR2 FQNNGV come from the germline V gene. CDR3 DNA: TGTGCCAGCAGCTTAAGTAGCGGGGGGGCCCGTACAGATACGCAGTATTTT. It translates to CASSLSSGGARTDTQYF.

This clonotype was detected ten times or more. The gene calls are TRBV7-6 and TRBJ2-3; TRBD1 aligns across 8 bases. CDR1 SGHVS and CDR2 FNYEAQ come from the germline V gene. This CDR3 contains 14 residues. The V segment lost 3 bases and the J segment 6 bases; nucleotides outside the gene matches: 5. The CDR3 sequence: CASSFGQGDDTQYF. Here the CDR3 DNA reads TGTGCCAGCAGCTTCGGACAGGGTGACGATACGCAGTATTTT. The whole variable domain, remainder taken from reference TRBV7-6 and TRBJ2-3, is GAGVSQSPRYKVTKRGQDVALRCDPISGHVSLYWYRQALGQGPEFLTYFNYEAQQDKSGLPNDRFSAERPEGSISTLTIQRTEQRDSAMYRCASSFGQGDDTQYFGPGTRLTVL.

This clonotype was picked up many times. The chain is built from TRBV28 and TRBJ2-2, with 9 bases lining up with TRBD1. The CDR3 totals 19 residues. Germline CDR1 reads MDHEN; CDR2 reads SYDVKM. With 4 bases clipped from V and 6 bases from J, the junction kept 18 bases outside the gene matches. CDR3 nucleotides: TGTGCCAGCAGTTCATCGGCTTATTACCGGGACAGGGAGGCCGGGGAGCTGTTTTTT. It codes for CASSSSAYYRDREAGELFF.

This chain links TRBV5-6 with TRBJ2-7; D uncertain. The V end was cut by 3 bases, the J end by 2 bases, with 9 bases between. CDR1 is SGHDT and CDR2 is YYEEEE in the germline V gene. The CDR3 extends over 13 amino acids. The CDR3 coding sequence is TGTGCCAGCAGCTACGACGGCCCCTACGAGCAGTACTTC. Protein: CASSYDGPYEQYF.